These T cell receptor beta chains were read from a single sample in a study of cytomegalovirus exposure and HLA in healthy donors. The assay was immunoSEQ multiplex PCR, and TCRdb's table has in-frame clones only and misses some. The table has about 140,000 clones, approximately 82% seen once; the top ten hold more than 2.5%. The sequenced sample was PBMCs. These receptors came from a man between 18 and 29 years old in good health and CMV-seropositive. Both conserved end residues are part of each CDR3.

len: 15; v_gene: TRBV5-4; CDR3aa: CASSLRTSGSYEQYF
len: 17; v_gene: TRBV7-9; CDR3aa: CASKRGQGELHNYGYTF
len: 15; v_gene: TRBV5-1; CDR3aa: CASSLGGGSSYEQYF
len: 15; v_gene: TRBV6-1; CDR3aa: CASSRLAGGTDTQYF
len: 15; v_gene: TRBV6-5; CDR3aa: CASSFQGFGNQPQHF
len: 13; v_gene: TRBV7-8; CDR3aa: CASSFQEMTEAFF
len: 14; v_gene: TRBV6-1; CDR3aa: CASSPGLATLEQYF
len: 17; v_gene: TRBV28; CDR3aa: CASSLLSVYTNTGELFF
len: 16; v_gene: TRBV6-6; CDR3aa: CASTLRGEQGSSPLHF
len: 13; v_gene: TRBV27; CDR3aa: CASSQGSGTEAFF
len: 13; v_gene: TRBV5-1; CDR3aa: CASSRTPVYGYTF
len: 16; v_gene: TRBV5-1; CDR3aa: CASRVGGASTNSPLHF
len: 14; v_gene: TRBV30; CDR3aa: CACSRGLAKNIQYF
len: 13; v_gene: TRBV11-2; CDR3aa: CASSAPRARAAFF
len: 15; v_gene: TRBV5-1; CDR3aa: CASSLSGTAQETQYF
len: 15; v_gene: TRBV28; CDR3aa: CASSPRDRGAYGYTF
len: 13; v_gene: TRBV28; CDR3aa: CASSFANSGELFF
len: 15; v_gene: TRBV5-5; CDR3aa: CASRSTGGEYNEQFF
len: 15; v_gene: TRBV7-8; CDR3aa: CASSLRGHMNTEAFF
len: 13; v_gene: TRBV7-9; CDR3aa: CASSPSGSYEQYF
len: 17; v_gene: TRBV19; CDR3aa: CASLQGASFRRNQPQHF
len: 15; v_gene: TRBV19; CDR3aa: CASSPRTGRTYGYTF
len: 14; v_gene: TRBV19; CDR3aa: CASSFDRGQGEAFF
len: 14; v_gene: TRBV5-1; CDR3aa: CASKSSSAGPEQYF
len: 16; v_gene: TRBV4-1; CDR3aa: CASSQVGQALAYEQYF
len: 16; v_gene: TRBV1; CDR3aa: CTSSFNPTSGTYEQYF
len: 14; v_gene: TRBV28; CDR3aa: CASSLSQGSYEQYF
len: 12; v_gene: TRBV28; CDR3aa: CASSDRGTEAFF
len: 14; v_gene: TRBV6-1; CDR3aa: CASSSDNSYQPQHF
len: 17; v_gene: TRBV10-2; CDR3aa: CASGWGLAGGPGDTQYF